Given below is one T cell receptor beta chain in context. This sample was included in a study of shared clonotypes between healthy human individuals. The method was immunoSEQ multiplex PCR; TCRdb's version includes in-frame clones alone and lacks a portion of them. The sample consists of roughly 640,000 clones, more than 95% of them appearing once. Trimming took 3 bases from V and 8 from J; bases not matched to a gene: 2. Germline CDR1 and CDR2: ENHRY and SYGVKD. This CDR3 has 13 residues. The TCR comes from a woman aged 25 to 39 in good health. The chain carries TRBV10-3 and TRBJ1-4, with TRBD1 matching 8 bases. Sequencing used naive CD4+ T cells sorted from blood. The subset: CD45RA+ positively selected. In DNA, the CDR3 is TGTGCCATCAGTGAATACAGGGGGGAAAAACTGTTTTTT. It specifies CAISEYRGEKLFF.